This T cell receptor beta chain was documented in a study of human T cells and chemical hapten exposure. One entry per CDR3 protein, called by TCRdb with MiXCR from the RACE reads. The data contain about 82,000 distinct CDR3 sequences, about 10% of them singletons. This CDR3 spans 17 amino acids. The germline gives CDR1 SGHRS, CDR2 YFSETQ. The trim removed 4 bases at V and 2 bases at J, leaving 5 bases unmatched. This clonotype has a count of ten or more. Described time point: patch test 1, 2 weeks after DPC sensitization. Treatment meaning: therapeutic diphenylcyclopropenone sensitization with weekly scalp DPC. Researchers extracted total RNA from unfractionated whole blood.

Material: whole blood, obtained in connection with sensitization to the hapten diphenylcyclopropenone (DPC). This sequence joins TRBV5-1 and TRBJ2-1, with 14 bases lining up with TRBD2. This clonotype originated in a woman between 45 and 65 years old with alopecia areata. Some clones in this sample may be carry-over from other donors' samples. CDR3: CASSPGLAGVAYNEQFF. For the CDR3, the DNA is TGCGCCAGCAGCCCGGGACTAGCGGGAGTGGCCTACAATGAGCAGTTCTTC.